Listed below are T cell receptor beta chains from one sample, sequenced in a study of T cell responses to AZD1222 COVID-19 vaccine. Method: immunoSEQ multiplex PCR; TCRdb's copy keeps in-frame clones and lacks some. This table has 80,000 to 100,000 clones, about 89% appearing once. The material sequenced was peripheral blood, taken on day 0 of AZD1222 vaccination. The receptors stem from an adult in good health. Each CDR3 is given with its conserved first and last residue. A D gene is named only where the DNA matches it firmly.

j_call d_call v_call cdr3_nt cdr3_aa
TRBJ2-7 TRBD1 TRBV30 TGTGCCTGGAGTGCCGGGACAGCGAAATACGAGCAGTACTTC CAWSAGTAKYEQYF
TRBJ1-6 TRBD1 TRBV30 TGTGCCTGGGGCCCCGGGACAGACATTAATTCACCCCTCCACTTT CAWGPGTDINSPLHF
TRBJ2-3 - TRBV6-2/TRBV6-3 TGTGCCAGCAGTTACTCGTCCAGTCTGCGTACCACAGATACGCAGTATTTT CASSYSSSLRTTDTQYF
TRBJ1-5 - TRBV4-3 TGCGCCAGCAGCCAAGAGGGAAGGGGCCATCAGCCCCAGCATTTT CASSQEGRGHQPQHF
TRBJ2-5 TRBD1 TRBV7-2 TGTGCCAGCAGCTCAGACAGGGAGGAGACCCAGTACTTC CASSSDREETQYF
TRBJ1-4 TRBD1 TRBV5-1 TGCGCCAGCAGCTTGAACCCGACAGGGGCTAATGAAAAACTGTTTTTT CASSLNPTGANEKLFF
TRBJ2-7 TRBD1 TRBV27 TGTGCCAGCAGCCTGACAGGGAGATCCTACGAGCAGTACTTC CASSLTGRSYEQYF
TRBJ2-1 - TRBV4-3 TGCGCCAGCAGCCAAGTATTGCGGGACAATGAGCAGTTCTTC CASSQVLRDNEQFF
TRBJ2-1 - TRBV18 TGTGCCAGCGCGAGGACAGCCAACAATGAGCAGTTCTTC CASARTANNEQFF
TRBJ2-3 - TRBV10-1 TGCGCCAGCCACCCGACAGCCGGATTCGTCACAGATACGCAGTATTTT CASHPTAGFVTDTQYF